A selection of T cell receptor beta chains follows, all from one sample in a study of blood T cell repertoires in COVID-19. Method: immunoSEQ multiplex PCR; TCRdb's copy keeps in-frame clones and lacks some. The profile shows some 180,000 clones, more than 75% of them singletons. The sample taken for sequencing was peripheral blood. These receptor sequences come from a woman between 45 and 60 years old with active or convalescent COVID-19. Both conserved end residues are part of each CDR3. The D gene is left open where the match is weak. For some rows the clone size is stated as once, few or many, or as a class when expanded; others skip it.

CDR3 protein,CDR3 DNA,J gene,V gene,D gene,clone size
CAWSIQSGGYTF,TGTGCCTGGAGTATACAGTCTGGAGGCTACACCTTC,TRBJ1-2,TRBV30,NA,NA
CASSPGGTGGFSKLFF,TGTGCCAGCAGCCCAGGGGGGACAGGGGGCTTTTCGAAACTGTTTTTT,TRBJ1-4,TRBV7-2,TRBD1,NA
CASSPEGGTYGYTF,TGTGCCAGCAGCCCAGAGGGCGGAACCTATGGCTACACCTTC,TRBJ1-2,TRBV7-2,NA,once
CASSFSRGQPQHF,TGTGCCAGCAGTTTTAGCAGGGGTCAGCCCCAGCATTTT,TRBJ1-5,TRBV12-3/TRBV12-4,NA,NA
CASSFRYRGLHHEQYF,TGTGCCAGCAGCTTTCGGTACAGGGGGTTACACCACGAGCAGTACTTC,TRBJ2-7,TRBV7-6,TRBD1,once
CASSRGRGTEAFF,TGTGCCAGCAGCCGGGGAAGAGGCACTGAAGCTTTCTTT,TRBJ1-1,TRBV7-9,NA,NA
CASSQDMRGAEAFF,TGCGCCAGCAGCCAAGATATGAGAGGAGCTGAAGCTTTCTTT,TRBJ1-1,TRBV4-3,NA,NA
CASSKEWGQGWGNTGELFF,TGTGCCAGCAGCAAAGAATGGGGACAGGGGTGGGGGAACACCGGGGAGCTGTTTTTT,TRBJ2-2,TRBV21-1,NA,NA
CASSDGGLAGTGELFF,TGTGCCAGCAGTGATGGAGGACTAGCGGGGACCGGGGAGCTGTTTTTT,TRBJ2-2,TRBV2,TRBD2,NA
CASSVGVGTALQETQYF,TGTGCCAGCAGCGTAGGAGTAGGGACAGCACTTCAAGAGACCCAGTACTTC,TRBJ2-5,TRBV9,TRBD1,few
CASSQETGGEKLFF,TGTGCCAGCAGCCAGGAGACTGGCGGTGAAAAACTGTTTTTT,TRBJ1-4,TRBV14,NA,NA
CASSSPGSRPNQPQHF,TGTGCCAGCAGTTCCCCGGGATCCCGGCCCAATCAGCCCCAGCATTTT,TRBJ1-5,TRBV28,NA,once
CASSAQGGNQPQHF,TGTGCCAGCAGTGCACAGGGGGGCAATCAGCCCCAGCATTTT,TRBJ1-5,TRBV2,TRBD1,NA
CASRTVAGEETQYF,TGTGCCAGCAGGACCGTAGCGGGGGAAGAGACCCAGTACTTC,TRBJ2-5,TRBV6-5,TRBD2,NA
CASSQGGLAYTDTQYF,TGTGCCAGCAGCCAAGGGGGACTAGCATATACAGATACGCAGTATTTT,TRBJ2-3,TRBV14,TRBD2,NA
CASLKPGLLSQFF,TGTGCCAGCTTGAAACCGGGACTCCTAAGCCAGTTCTTC,TRBJ2-1,TRBV11-2,NA,once
CASSSVTGGGTDTQYF,TGTGCCAGCAGCTCAGTTACCGGGGGGGGCACAGATACGCAGTATTTT,TRBJ2-3,TRBV9,TRBD2,NA
CASKPGGSGEKLFF,TGTGCCAGCAAACCAGGGGGTAGTGGTGAAAAACTGTTTTTT,TRBJ1-4,TRBV28,TRBD1,NA
CGTGLTGNTIYF,TGTGGAACGGGGTTAACTGGAAACACCATATATTTT,TRBJ1-3,TRBV7-2,NA,NA
CASSLGGTFEETQYF,TGTGCCAGCAGCTTAGGGGGGACTTTTGAAGAGACCCAGTACTTC,TRBJ2-5,TRBV7-8,NA,NA
CASSPISQGAVGTEAFF,TGTGCCAGCTCACCCATCTCTCAGGGCGCGGTTGGCACTGAAGCTTTCTTT,TRBJ1-1,TRBV18,NA,NA
CASSARTGNQPQHF,TGTGCCAGCAGCGCCCGGACAGGGAATCAGCCCCAGCATTTT,TRBJ1-5,TRBV7-2,TRBD1,once
CAISDIRGSGYTF,TGTGCCATCAGCGATATCAGGGGGTCGGGCTACACCTTC,TRBJ1-2,TRBV10-3,TRBD1,NA
CASSIWDRDTEAFF,TGTGCCAGTAGTATTTGGGACAGAGACACTGAAGCTTTCTTT,TRBJ1-1,TRBV19,TRBD1,NA
CASSPQGARNGYTF,TGTGCCAGCTCACCCCAGGGGGCGAGGAATGGCTACACCTTC,TRBJ1-2,TRBV18,TRBD1,NA
CASSQDPGDEQFF,TGCGCCAGCAGCCAAGACCCCGGAGATGAGCAGTTCTTC,TRBJ2-1,TRBV4-3,NA,NA
CASGHRDYNEKLFF,TGTGCCAGTGGACACAGGGATTATAATGAAAAACTGTTTTTT,TRBJ1-4,TRBV19,NA,NA
CASSPALSFSGNTIYF,TGTGCCAGCAGCCCCGCGTTGTCGTTCTCTGGAAACACCATATATTTT,TRBJ1-3,TRBV7-9,NA,NA
CASSLRQKETQYF,TGTGCCAGCAGCCTCCGACAGAAAGAGACCCAGTACTTC,TRBJ2-5,TRBV11-2,NA,NA
CASAASGNDDYEQYF,TGTGCCAGCGCGGCTAGCGGGAACGACGACTACGAGCAGTACTTC,TRBJ2-7,TRBV6-5,TRBD2,NA
CASSEGLAGFYNEQFF,TGTGCCAGCAGTGAGGGACTAGCGGGCTTCTACAATGAGCAGTTCTTC,TRBJ2-1,TRBV2,TRBD2,NA
CASSPYGQDNEQFF,TGTGCCAGCTCACCATATGGACAGGACAATGAGCAGTTCTTC,TRBJ2-1,TRBV18,TRBD1,few
CASRGTGGGHTIYF,TGTGCCAGCAGGGGGACAGGGGGCGGCCACACCATATATTTT,TRBJ1-3,TRBV6-5,TRBD1,once